The 17 T cell receptor beta chains reported below all come from one sample, sequenced in a study of regulatory T cells in long-lasting Graves disease. Noted time point: newly diagnosed GD, antithyroid drugs for less than 3 months. Researchers made the TCR library from RNA that was extracted from PBMCs. Sequencing libraries for TCR beta were prepared with iRepertoire HTBI primers and Arm-PCR of CDR3 regions. One entry per CDR3 protein results from TCRdb running MiXCR on the multiplex PCR reads. The data show hundreds of thousands of distinct CDR3 sequences, around 15% seen once. These data were also filed under a second study, of T cells in Graves' hyperthyroidism and ophthalmopathy.

The sample consisted of peripheral blood mononuclear cells (PBMCs), taken at new diagnosis, from a patient treated with antithyroid drugs. The receptors here all came from a woman aged 35-60 years with Graves disease.

There are many counts of this clonotype. The chain recombines TRBV11-2 with TRBJ2-3, with D perhaps TRBD1 (6 bases). The CDR3 spans 14 residues. V lost 7 bases and J lost 2, with 13 bases in between. The germline gives CDR1 SGHAT, CDR2 FQNNGV. The CDR3 loop reads CASNPGHLTDTQYF. CDR3 DNA: TGTGCCAGCAACCCGGGACACCTCACAGATACGCAGTATTTT.

This clonotype was counted ten times or more. V gene TRBV30 combines with J gene TRBJ2-7, with a possible D match to TRBD2 (6 bases). V was shortened by 2 bases and J by 6 bases, with 17 bases between the two germline ends. The CDR3 consists of 14 residues. Germline CDR1 is GTSNPN and CDR2 is SVGIG (reference sequence). CDR3 region: CAWSIGGLALEQYF. CDR3 DNA: TGTGCCTGGAGTATCGGGGGTCTAGCTCTCGAGCAGTACTTC.

At least ten counts were recorded for this clonotype. The chain carries TRBV7-6 and TRBJ2-1; TRBD2 matches at 8 bases. With V trimmed by 2 bases and J by 9 bases, 15 bases remained unmatched. This CDR3 is built from 17 residues. Germline V gene data show CDR1 as SGHVS and CDR2 as FNYEAQ. DNA for the CDR3: TGTGCCAGCAGCTTATTAGGTCGCGGGGGGTCCGATGTTGAGCAGTTCTTC. Its translation is CASSLLGRGGSDVEQFF.

This clonotype was recorded at least ten times. The chain employs TRBV28 and TRBJ1-1, with TRBD1 matching 7 bases. CDR1 is MDHEN and CDR2 is SYDVKM in the germline V gene. V lost 7 bases and J lost 7; bases outside the gene matches: 6. The CDR3 is 12 residues long. For the CDR3, the DNA is TGTGCCAGCAATCATGACAGGGTTGAAGCTTTCTTT. Encoded protein: CASNHDRVEAFF.

This clonotype was detected ten times or more. This chain connects TRBV28 to TRBJ2-7; D gene uncertain. Deletions cut 10 bases from V and 3 bases from J, with 13 bases between. Germline V lookup: CDR1 MDHEN, CDR2 SYDVKM. The CDR3 sequence is 12 residues long. DNA for the CDR3: TGTGCCATCCAAGGTGGCAACTACGAGCAGTACTTC. This encodes CAIQGGNYEQYF.

V and J are TRBV6-1 and TRBJ1-3, with a tentative D call TRBD1 (5 bases). Trimming shortened V by 7 bases and J by 1 base, and 11 bases separated the two germline ends. In germline, CDR1 is MNHNS, CDR2 SASEGT. CDR3 length: 14 amino acids. In DNA form, the CDR3 reads TGTGCCAGCACCGCAGGGTTTTCTGGAAACACCATATATTTT. Translated: CASTAGFSGNTIYF.

This clonotype was detected a few times. The rearrangement links TRBV3-1 to TRBJ2-1, with D tentatively TRBD2 (6 bases). This CDR3 has 12 amino acids. Trimming took off 5 bases at V and 11 bases at J, with 13 bases between the two ends. Germline CDR1 and CDR2: LGHDT and YNNKEL (reference sequence). The CDR3 protein is CASSWGTGKQFF. CDR3 bases: TGTGCCAGCAGCTGGGGGACTGGGAAGCAGTTCTTC.

For this clonotype: A read error may produce the germline difference seen at one junction end. V usage is TRBV5-1 and J usage is TRBJ2-1, with D maybe TRBD1 (5 bases). The CDR3 totals 15 residues. The germline gives CDR1 SGHRS, CDR2 YFSETQ. The CDR3 region is CASSFSRQKYSEQFF. CDR3 coding DNA: TGTGCCAGCAGCTTTAGCCGACAGAAATACAGTGAGCAGTTCTTC.

This clonotype was counted a few times. The rearrangement joins TRBV20-1 to TRBJ2-7; possibly TRBD2 for D (6 bases). Trimming took 0 bases from V and 1 from J, leaving 13 bases between them. From germline, CDR1 is DFQATT and CDR2 SNEGSKA (reference sequence). The length of the CDR3 is 15 residues. CDR3 protein: CSARELTSSSYEQYF. The CDR3 DNA follows: TGCAGTGCTAGAGAGCTGACTAGTAGTTCCTACGAGCAGTACTTC.

J is TRBJ2-2 and V is TRBV5-5; unclear D gene. CDR1 SGHKS and CDR2 YYEKEE come from the germline V gene (reference sequence). Trimming left V 0 bases short and J 7 bases short, with 7 bases between. The CDR3 consists of 13 residues. CDR3 coding DNA: TGTGCCAGCAGCTTGGATCGCGTCGGGGAGCTGTTTTTT. Protein sequence: CASSLDRVGELFF.

This clonotype was recorded at least ten times. The genes are TRBV7-9 and TRBJ1-2; no clear D. CDR3 length: 10 residues. V was clipped by 6 bases and J by 6 bases, with 5 bases between them. From germline, CDR1 is SEHNR and CDR2 FQNEAQ (reference sequence). The CDR3 loop is CASSSHGYTF. The CDR3 DNA follows: TGTGCCAGCAGTTCTCATGGCTACACCTTC.

This clonotype showed up just a few times. This chain connects TRBV6-5 to TRBJ2-5, with 7 bases fitting TRBD1. The CDR3 is 16 residues long. The V gene end was trimmed by 4 bases and the J gene end by 3 bases; junction bases not matched to a gene: 11. Germline values: CDR1 MNHEY, CDR2 SVGAGI. The CDR3 nucleotides read TGTGCCAGCAGTTTTCCAATCCGGGACAGAGAAGAGACCCAGTACTTC. Its translation: CASSFPIRDREETQYF.

This clonotype has ten or more counts. The CDR3: CASRADSLNQPQHF. For the CDR3, the DNA is TGTGCCAGCAGGGCAGACAGCCTCAATCAGCCCCAGCATTTT. The rearrangement uses TRBV2 and TRBJ1-5; possibly TRBD1 for D (5 bases). Germline-derived CDR1 and CDR2 are SNHLY and FYNNEI. V was shortened by 6 bases and J by 3 bases, with 12 bases between the two germline ends. The CDR3 contains 14 residues.

This clonotype has only a few counts. The chain joins TRBV2 to TRBJ2-2, with D possibly being TRBD1 (7 bases). Per germline, CDR1 SNHLY and CDR2 FYNNEI. Between the trimmed V and J ends, which lost 8 bases and 3 bases, there was a span of 19 bases. This CDR3 region has 16 residues. Here the CDR3 DNA reads TGTGCCAGCGGAGGGAACTGGACAGGCCACACCGGGGAGCTGTTTTTT. It codes for CASGGNWTGHTGELFF.

The rearrangement links TRBV7-8 to TRBJ2-2; no clear D gene. V was pared by 6 bases and J by 1 base, with 15 bases between. Germline-derived CDR1 and CDR2 are SGHVS and FQNEAQ. This CDR3 is 16 amino acids long. CDR3 sequence: CASSLEEKVNTGELFF. CDR3 DNA: TGTGCCAGCAGTCTAGAGGAGAAGGTGAACACCGGGGAGCTGTTTTTT.

This clonotype was observed a few times. The chain is built from TRBV10-3 and TRBJ1-5; D remains ambiguous. Germline assignment: CDR1 ENHRY and CDR2 SYGVKD. V shed 9 bases and J shed 3 bases, with 12 bases lying between them. The CDR3 is 13 amino acids. The CDR3 region is CAMSGNDNQPQHF. The CDR3, as DNA: TGTGCCATGTCGGGCAACGACAATCAGCCCCAGCATTTT.

The gene calls are TRBV12-3 or TRBV12-4 and TRBJ1-2; no reliable D call. Trimming pared 1 base from V and 2 bases from J, leaving 14 bases between. This CDR3 spans 16 amino acids. The CDR3 protein is CASSLGDHKTNYGYTF. The CDR3 bases are TGTGCCAGCAGTTTAGGGGATCACAAGACCAACTATGGCTACACCTTC.